The 19 T cell receptor beta chains listed next were all sequenced from one sample in a study of control samples from healthy donors and cancer patients. Profiled with immunoSEQ multiplex PCR; TCRdb holds only in-frame clones, not every one. The table lists about 120,000 clones, more than 75% of them singletons. The specimen sequenced was blood. These receptors all come from a woman aged 70 to 79 in good health.

The V call is TRBV11-3, the J call TRBJ1-1; the D is unclear. The V end lost 1 base, the J end lost 0 bases, and 3 bases lay between the germline ends. This CDR3 is built from 13 residues. Germline-derived CDR1 and CDR2 are SGHNT and YENEEA. The CDR3 region is CASSLGVNTEAFF. The CDR3 DNA is TGTGCCAGCAGCTTAGGGGTGAACACTGAAGCTTTCTTT. The entire variable domain, with the rest obtained from reference TRBV11-3 and TRBJ1-1, is as follows: EAGVVQSPRYKIIEKKQPVAFWCNPISGHNTLYWYLQNLGQGPELLIRYENEEAVDDSQLPKDRFSAERLKGVDSTLKIQPAELGDSAVYLCASSLGVNTEAFFGQGTRLTVV.

This chain uses TRBV3-1 (or the pseudogene TRBV3-2) with TRBJ1-2; D is unresolved. Germline CDR1 reads LGHDT; CDR2 reads YNNKEL (reference sequence). The length of the CDR3 is 13 residues. Trimming removed 2 bases at V and 8 bases at J, with 12 bases between. The CDR3 reads CASSQIQGVGYTF. As DNA, the CDR3 is TGTGCCAGCAGCCAAATACAAGGCGTCGGCTACACCTTC.

This clone is a singleton in its sample. The rearrangement links TRBV3-1 (or the pseudogene TRBV3-2) to TRBJ1-2; D unresolved. The CDR3 runs to 12 residues. CDR1 LGHDT and CDR2 YNNKEL come from the germline V gene (reference sequence). The V end lost 6 bases, the J end lost 2 bases, and 7 bases lay between the germline ends. CDR3: CASRTQNYGYTF. CDR3 nucleotide sequence: TGTGCCAGCAGAACGCAGAACTATGGCTACACCTTC.

This chain links TRBV11-2 with TRBJ2-7; perhaps TRBD1 as D (5 bases). V lost 1 base to trimming and J lost 3 bases, with 13 bases between them. In germline, CDR1 is SGHAT, CDR2 FQNNGV. This CDR3 region has 15 residues. The CDR3 spells CASSLGQTSNYEQYF. The CDR3 nucleotides are TGTGCCAGCAGCTTAGGACAGACCTCCAACTACGAGCAGTACTTC.

This chain uses TRBV7-9 with TRBJ1-6, with 7 bases aligning to TRBD1. V shed 1 base, J shed 7 bases, and the junction held 4 bases outside the gene matches. The CDR3 length is 15 residues. The V gene's germline CDR1 is SEHNR and CDR2 FQNEAQ (reference sequence). This CDR3 reads CASSLGTGQNSPLHF. The DNA for the CDR3 is TGTGCCAGCAGCTTAGGGACAGGCCAAAATTCACCCCTCCACTTT.

This chain joins TRBV3-1 (or the pseudogene TRBV3-2) and TRBJ1-5; D is ambiguous. The V end was cut by 2 bases, the J end by 1 base, with 6 bases between. CDR1 and CDR2 (germline): LGHDT, YNNKEL (reference sequence). The CDR3 sequence is 14 residues long. The CDR3 nucleotides read TGTGCCAGCAGCCAAAGCGGGAGCAATCAGCCCCAGCATTTT. It is translated as CASSQSGSNQPQHF.

CDR3 in amino acids: CASSPGPPRDGYTF. In DNA, the CDR3 is TGTGCCAGTAGCCCGGGACCGCCAAGGGATGGCTACACCTTC. The chain recombines TRBV19 with TRBJ1-2; TRBD1 is a possible D gene (5 bases). This CDR3 comprises 14 residues. The V and J ends lost 6 bases and 6 bases respectively, with 17 bases between them. Per germline, CDR1 LNHDA and CDR2 SQIVND (reference sequence).

V gene TRBV6-4 combines with J gene TRBJ2-3; 9 bases map to TRBD2. Germline V gives CDR1 MRHNA, CDR2 SNTAGT. V was clipped by 6 bases and J by 4 bases; unmatched bases: 11. This CDR3 has 16 amino acids. The CDR3 protein is CASRPDSGGMADTQYF. The CDR3 region has the DNA TGTGCCAGCAGACCGGACAGCGGGGGGATGGCAGATACGCAGTATTTT.

The chain combines TRBV11-2 with TRBJ2-7; 9 bases agree with TRBD1. The V gene end was trimmed by 2 bases and the J gene end by 2 bases; junction bases not matched to a gene: 10. The CDR3 consists of 17 residues. In germline, CDR1 is SGHAT, CDR2 FQNNGV. The CDR3 coding sequence is TGTGCCAGCAGCTTACGGGGACCGGGACAGGGCACCTACGAGCAGTACTTC. Translation: CASSLRGPGQGTYEQYF. Together with reference TRBV11-2 and TRBJ2-7, the CDR3 gives the full variable domain: EAGVAQSPRYKIIEKRQSVAFWCNPISGHATLYWYQQILGQGPKLLIQFQNNGVVDDSQLPKDRFSAERLKGVDSTLKIQPAKLEDSAVYLCASSLRGPGQGTYEQYFGPGTRLTVT.

J is TRBJ2-6 and V is TRBV12-5; 9 positions agree with TRBD1. The germline V gene has CDR1 LGHNT and CDR2 FRNRAP. The CDR3 runs to 20 residues. J gave up 0 bases and V 3 bases, and 12 bases lay outside the gene matches. Here the CDR3 reads CASGFPSGTGSLSGANVLTF. Here the CDR3 DNA reads TGTGCTAGTGGTTTCCCCTCCGGGACAGGGTCCCTCTCTGGGGCCAACGTCCTGACTTTC.

This sequence joins TRBV2 and TRBJ2-3; maybe TRBD2 (6 bases). This CDR3 has 19 residues. Germline V gene data show CDR1 as SNHLY and CDR2 as FYNNEI. V lost 6 bases to trimming and J lost 0 bases, with 25 bases between them. The CDR3 region is CASRIDRLGGLISTDTQYF. Written as DNA, the CDR3 is TGTGCCAGCAGGATTGACAGACTAGGTGGACTAATTAGCACAGATACGCAGTATTTT.

CDR3 residues: CASSILTSGTGGHQPQHF. CDR3 nucleotide sequence: TGTGCCAGTAGTATTTTAACATCAGGGACAGGGGGCCATCAGCCCCAGCATTTT. The V gene is TRBV19, the J gene TRBJ1-5; 12 bases line up with TRBD1. This CDR3 has 18 amino acids. Trimming cost V 3 bases and J 5 bases; bases outside gene matches: 11. Germline values: CDR1 LNHDA, CDR2 SQIVND (reference sequence).

This chain connects TRBV7-2 to TRBJ1-5, with D perhaps matching TRBD1 (6 bases). From germline, CDR1 is SGHTA and CDR2 FQGNSA. Trimming took 5 bases from V and 0 from J, leaving 11 bases between them. This CDR3 is 15 amino acids long. The CDR3 protein is CASSPGAYSNQPQHF. Here the CDR3 DNA reads TGTGCCAGCAGCCCGGGGGCTTATAGCAATCAGCCCCAGCATTTT.

The count of this clone is one. The chain joins TRBV2 to TRBJ2-1; D ambiguous. With 7 bases removed from V and 6 bases from J, the gap between germline ends came to 4 bases. Germline loops: CDR1 SNHLY, CDR2 FYNNEI. The CDR3 has 10 amino acids. In DNA, the CDR3 is TGTGCCAGCAAGACCAATGAGCAGTTCTTC. Translating it yields CASKTNEQFF.

This sequence joins TRBV19 and TRBJ2-7; D is possibly TRBD1 (6 bases). Germline CDR1 and CDR2: LNHDA and SQIVND (reference sequence). The CDR3 length is 14 residues. Trimming stripped 6 bases from V and 4 bases from J, with 16 bases between. CDR3 sequence (DNA): TGTGCCAGTAGGGCACGGGACACCATATACGAGCAGTACTTC. This sequence encodes CASRARDTIYEQYF. The full variable domain, in which reference TRBV19 and TRBJ2-7 provide the parts outside the CDR3, is DGGITQSPKYLFRKEGQNVTLSCEQNLNHDAMYWYRQDPGQGLRLIYYSQIVNDFQKGDIAEGYSVSREKKESFPLTVTSAQKNPTAFYLCASRARDTIYEQYFGPGTRLTVT.

Only a few counts were recorded for this clone. The genes are TRBV4-1 and TRBJ2-3; 7 nucleotides match TRBD2. After removal of 0 bases from V and 0 bases from J, the junction contained 9 bases not matched to a gene. The CDR3 is 18 amino acids. Looked up from germline, CDR1 is MGHRA and CDR2 is YSYEKL. Here the CDR3 DNA reads TGCGCCAGCAGCCAAGATTGGGAAGCGGGGTTCAGCACAGATACGCAGTATTTT. The encoded protein is CASSQDWEAGFSTDTQYF.

V is TRBV29-1 and J is TRBJ1-2; 8 bases agree with TRBD1. Germline lookup yields CDR1 SQVTM and CDR2 ANQGSEA. CDR3 length: 12 amino acids. With V trimmed by 4 bases and J by 4 bases, 2 bases remained unmatched. The CDR3 protein is CSVGDRGYGYTF. The CDR3 DNA sequence: TGCAGCGTTGGAGACAGGGGCTATGGCTACACCTTC.

In its sample, this clone was seen a few times. The gene calls are TRBV5-1 and TRBJ2-5; 10 bases align to TRBD2. V shed 3 bases, J shed 2 bases, and the junction held 4 bases outside the gene matches. CDR3 length equals 15 residues. Germline-derived CDR1 and CDR2 are SGHRS and YFSETQ. The CDR3 DNA follows: TGCGCCAGCAGCTATCAAGCGGGGGGGCAAGAGACCCAGTACTTC. Encoded protein: CASSYQAGGQETQYF.

V usage is TRBV5-4 and J usage is TRBJ2-1; 10 bases agree with TRBD2. CDR1 is SGHNT, CDR2 YYREEE, per germline (reference sequence). The CDR3 has 15 residues. The V and J ends lost 4 bases and 9 bases, in that order; junction bases with no gene match: 10. The DNA of the CDR3 is TGTGCCAGCAGCCCGGGGAGCGGGGGGGGCGGTGAGCAGTTCTTC. It specifies CASSPGSGGGGEQFF.